This entry lists 22 T cell receptor beta chains sequenced from one sample in a study of blood T cell repertoires in COVID-19. The table came from immunoSEQ multiplex PCR; TCRdb's copy has only in-frame clones and leaves some out. The table shows tens of thousands of clones, with roughly three quarters occurring only once. The sequenced sample consisted of peripheral blood. These receptors were collected from a man aged 45-65 years with active or convalescent COVID-19.

The chain uses TRBV19 and TRBJ2-7, with D possibly being TRBD1 (6 bases). Germline assignment: CDR1 LNHDA and CDR2 SQIVND (reference sequence). Trimming left V 6 bases short and J 0 bases short, with 12 bases between. This CDR3 comprises 14 residues. The CDR3 DNA reads TGTGCCAGTAGGGGGCAGGGGAGCTCCTACGAGCAGTACTTC. Residues: CASRGQGSSYEQYF.

The chain links TRBV2 to TRBJ2-1, with a tentative D call TRBD1 (5 bases). Germline values: CDR1 SNHLY, CDR2 FYNNEI. Between the trimmed V and J ends, which lost 0 bases and 8 bases, there was a span of 14 bases. The CDR3 length is 15 residues. This chain's CDR3 is CASSEAGLVGYEQFF. For the CDR3, the DNA is TGTGCCAGCAGTGAAGCGGGGCTAGTTGGCTATGAGCAGTTCTTC.

The CDR3 is CASSSGSGGGGLQETQYF. The CDR3 coding sequence is TGCGCCAGCAGCTCCGGAAGTGGTGGCGGGGGGCTCCAAGAGACCCAGTACTTC. The chain employs TRBV5-1 and TRBJ2-5, with 8 bases lining up with TRBD2. The CDR3 contains 18 residues. CDR1 and CDR2 from the germline V gene are SGHRS and YFSETQ. The J segment lost 1 base and the V segment lost 3 bases, leaving 14 bases of the junction unmatched. Supplemented by reference TRBV5-1 and TRBJ2-5, the full variable domain reads KAGVTQTPRYLIKTRGQQVTLSCSPISGHRSVSWYQQTPGQGLQFLFEYFSETQRNKGNFPGRFSGRQFSNSRSEMNVSTLELGDSALYLCASSSGSGGGGLQETQYFGPGTRLLVL.

A few counts support this clone. V is TRBV19 and J is TRBJ2-7; D perhaps matches TRBD2 (6 bases). Trimming took 5 bases from V and 5 from J, leaving 10 bases between them. The CDR3 consists of 12 residues. From germline, CDR1 is LNHDA and CDR2 SQIVND (reference sequence). CDR3 sequence reads: CASSGGGDEQYF. In nucleotides, the CDR3 is TGTGCCAGTAGTGGCGGAGGGGACGAGCAGTACTTC.

V and J are TRBV5-1 and TRBJ2-1, with unresolved D. CDR3 length: 15 residues. The germline CDR1 and CDR2 sequences are SGHRS and YFSETQ. V lost 0 bases to trimming and J lost 3 bases, with 10 bases between them. CDR3 coding DNA: TGCGCCAGCAGCTTGGACAGCCCTATCTACAATGAGCAGTTCTTC. Translation: CASSLDSPIYNEQFF.

The chain is built from TRBV6-5 and TRBJ2-7, with 8 bases that match TRBD1. Trimming took 2 bases from V and 2 from J; bases not matched to a gene: 5. CDR3 length equals 15 residues. Germline lookup yields CDR1 MNHEY and CDR2 SVGAGI. The CDR3 here is CASSYDGTGTYEQYF. The CDR3 DNA reads TGTGCCAGCAGTTACGATGGGACAGGAACCTACGAGCAGTACTTC.

The chain carries TRBV3-1 (or the pseudogene TRBV3-2) and TRBJ2-5; D call uncertain. This CDR3 spans 12 amino acids. With 0 bases removed from V and 6 bases from J, the gap between germline ends came to 5 bases. The germline V gene has CDR1 LGHDT and CDR2 YNNKEL (reference sequence). CDR3 nucleotides: TGTGCCAGCAGCCAAGATTGGCAGACCCAGTACTTC. It codes for CASSQDWQTQYF.

The CDR3 loop is CASTESYNYGYTF. The DNA of the CDR3 is TGTGCCAGCACCGAAAGCTATAACTATGGCTACACCTTC. The chain combines TRBV5-4 with TRBJ1-2; D is unresolved. The V gene's germline CDR1 is SGHNT and CDR2 YYREEE (reference sequence). The CDR3 has 13 amino acids. V shed 6 bases and J shed 1 base, with 10 bases lying between them.

The chain carries TRBV6-5 and TRBJ1-6; 9 bases line up with TRBD1. CDR3 length: 16 residues. From germline, CDR1 is MNHEY and CDR2 SVGAGI. Unmatched junction bases numbered 4, after V lost 0 bases and J lost 7 bases. CDR3 sequence reads: CASSYSGTGRNSPLHF. The CDR3 nucleotides are TGTGCCAGCAGTTACTCCGGGACAGGGCGGAATTCACCCCTCCACTTT.

This chain links TRBV11-2 with TRBJ1-2, with 7 bases lining up with TRBD1. Germline V gene sequence: CDR1 SGHAT, CDR2 FQNNGV. This CDR3 has 14 residues. Trimming at V came to 1 base and at J to 5 bases, leaving 4 bases not matched to a gene. The CDR3 is CASSLGQGGYGYTF. The CDR3 DNA sequence: TGTGCCAGCAGCTTAGGACAGGGCGGATATGGCTACACCTTC.

The V gene is TRBV15, the J gene TRBJ2-7; 8 bases map to TRBD2. Per germline, CDR1 LNHNV and CDR2 YYDKDF (reference sequence). The ends lost 1 base at V and 1 base at J; junction bases unmatched: 3. This CDR3 has 15 residues. DNA for the CDR3: TGTGCCACCAGCAGAGCGGGGGGGACTTCCTACGAGCAGTACTTC. Its translation: CATSRAGGTSYEQYF.

This clone was recorded a few times. V and J are TRBV6-5 and TRBJ1-2, with TRBD1 identical over 9 bases. This CDR3 comprises 15 residues. Germline V gene sequence: CDR1 MNHEY, CDR2 SVGAGI. Trimming cost V 0 bases and J 8 bases; bases outside gene matches: 7. DNA for the CDR3: TGTGCCAGCAGTTACTCCAGGGACAGGGTCGGCGGCTACACCTTC. It codes for CASSYSRDRVGGYTF.

In DNA form, the CDR3 reads TGTGCCATCAGTGAGTCGGAGTTCGTTGAGCAGTTCTTC. Its protein is CAISESEFVEQFF. The V gene is TRBV10-3, the J gene TRBJ2-1, with no clear D. There are 13 residues in the CDR3. V was pared by 0 bases and J by 9 bases, with 9 bases between. Per the germline V gene, CDR1 is ENHRY and CDR2 is SYGVKD.

The gene calls are TRBV15 and TRBJ1-2, with TRBD1 matching 8 bases. CDR1 and CDR2 from the germline V gene are LNHNV and YYDKDF (reference sequence). There are 15 residues in the CDR3. The ends lost 0 bases at V and 7 bases at J; junction bases unmatched: 7. The CDR3 region has the DNA TGTGCCACCAGCAGAGACAGGGGGCGCGGTTTTGGCTACACCTTC. It encodes CATSRDRGRGFGYTF.

This chain connects TRBV29-1 to TRBJ1-1; 9 positions match TRBD1. With V trimmed by 4 bases and J by 6 bases, 9 bases remained unmatched. The V gene's germline CDR1 is SQVTM and CDR2 ANQGSEA. There are 14 residues in the CDR3. The CDR3 loop reads CSVAPPGQGSEAFF. For the CDR3, the DNA is TGCAGCGTTGCTCCTCCGGGACAGGGTTCTGAAGCTTTCTTT.

This clone showed up just once. The chain recombines TRBV7-7 with TRBJ2-1; 7 bases line up with TRBD2. Germline CDR1 SSHAT, CDR2 FNYEAQ (reference sequence). V was pared by 5 bases and J by 4 bases, with 8 bases of the junction left unmatched. This CDR3 spans 15 amino acids. The CDR3: CASSPQRGAYNEQFF. CDR3 nucleotides: TGTGCCAGCAGCCCTCAGCGGGGAGCTTACAATGAGCAGTTCTTC.

V is TRBV3-1 (or the pseudogene TRBV3-2) and J is TRBJ2-5, with D tentatively TRBD1 (6 bases). CDR3 length: 14 residues. Deletions cut 2 bases from V and 3 bases from J, with 10 bases between. Germline CDR1 LGHDT, CDR2 YNNKEL (reference sequence). The CDR3 protein is CASSQRGGEETQYF. CDR3 bases: TGTGCCAGCAGCCAAAGAGGGGGAGAAGAGACCCAGTACTTC.

The rearrangement links TRBV5-6 to TRBJ1-2, with no clear D. Per germline, CDR1 SGHDT and CDR2 YYEEEE. Trimming removed 6 bases at V and 4 bases at J, with 13 bases between. The CDR3 runs 13 residues. The chain's CDR3 is CASTLSYSYGYTF. DNA of the CDR3: TGTGCCAGCACCCTAAGTTACTCCTATGGCTACACCTTC.

This rearrangement joins TRBV21-1 to TRBJ1-5; TRBD1, the D gene given by the table, was not confirmed from the DNA. TRBV21-1 is recorded as a pseudogene. This CDR3 region has 19 residues. The CDR3 DNA reads as TGTGCCAGCAGCCCATTCGCCCTTCCCATCCGGACAATTAATCAGCCCCAGCATTTT. This sequence encodes CASSPFALPIRTINQPQHF.

The CDR3 spells CASSSNPRGEQFF. In DNA, the CDR3 is TGTGCCAGCAGCTCGAACCCTAGGGGTGAGCAGTTCTTC. The V gene is TRBV11-2, the J gene TRBJ2-1, with D possibly TRBD1 on 5 matching bases. Germline V gene lookup returns CDR1 SGHAT and CDR2 FQNNGV. V lost 4 bases, J lost 9 bases, and 13 bases lay in between. The CDR3 has 13 residues.

The chain joins TRBV19 to TRBJ1-1; 9 positions match TRBD1. The CDR3 loop spans 15 amino acids. V gave up 3 bases and J gave up 11 bases; unmatched junction bases: 13. Germline values: CDR1 LNHDA, CDR2 SQIVND (reference sequence). CDR3 loop: CASSINVDRGTDAFF. In DNA form, the CDR3 reads TGTGCCAGTAGTATCAATGTTGACAGGGGGACCGACGCTTTCTTT.

This chain joins TRBV2 and TRBJ1-1; no definite D call. In germline, CDR1 is SNHLY, CDR2 FYNNEI. V dropped 7 bases and J dropped 3 bases, with 15 bases sitting between them. The CDR3 loop spans 14 amino acids. CDR3 protein: CASTREGWDTEAFF. DNA for the CDR3: TGTGCCAGCACCCGCGAGGGTTGGGACACTGAAGCTTTCTTT.